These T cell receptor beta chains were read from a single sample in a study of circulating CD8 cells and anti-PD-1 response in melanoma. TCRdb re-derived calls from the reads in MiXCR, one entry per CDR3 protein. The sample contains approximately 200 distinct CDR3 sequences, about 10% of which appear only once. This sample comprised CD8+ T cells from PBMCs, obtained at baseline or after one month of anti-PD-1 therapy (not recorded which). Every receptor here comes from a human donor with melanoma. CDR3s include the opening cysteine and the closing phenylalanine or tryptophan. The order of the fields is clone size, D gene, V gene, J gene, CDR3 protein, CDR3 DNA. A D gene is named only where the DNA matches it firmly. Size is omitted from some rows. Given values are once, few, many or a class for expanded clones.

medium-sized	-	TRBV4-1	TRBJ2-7	CASRLGAAYEQYF	TGCGCCAGCCGCCTTGGGGCTGCCTACGAGCAGTACTTC
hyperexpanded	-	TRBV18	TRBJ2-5	CASSPPVGTGVFQETQYF	TGTGCCAGCTCACCACCAGTCGGGACCGGGGTCTTTCAAGAGACCCAGTACTTC
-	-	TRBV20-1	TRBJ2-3	CSAPYLGRDTQYF	TGCAGTGCTCCTTACCTGGGGAGAGATACGCAGTATTTT
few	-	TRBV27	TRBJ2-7	CAGSLEEGYEQYF	TGTGCCGGCAGTTTAGAAGAGGGCTACGAGCAGTACTTC
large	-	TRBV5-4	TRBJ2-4	CASSSRDYLAKNIQYF	TGTGCCAGCAGCTCCCGGGATTACCTAGCCAAAAACATTCAGTACTTC
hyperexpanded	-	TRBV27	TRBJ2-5	CASSLGSGFATQYF	TGTGCCAGCAGTTTAGGATCAGGATTTGCGACCCAGTACTTC
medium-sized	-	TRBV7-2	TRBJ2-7	CASSLEGSGRSYEQYF	TGTGCCAGCAGCTTAGAGGGGTCGGGCCGCTCCTACGAGCAGTACTTC
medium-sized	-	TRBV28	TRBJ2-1	CAASGVEGDNEQFF	TGTGCCGCTTCGGGGGTAGAAGGGGACAATGAGCAGTTCTTC
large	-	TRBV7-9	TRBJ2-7	CASSLEGASRPYEQYF	TGTGCCAGCAGCTTAGAAGGGGCTAGCAGACCCTACGAGCAGTACTTC